This is a list of T cell receptor beta chains from one sample in a study of blood T cell repertoires in COVID-19. Libraries were prepared by immunoSEQ multiplex PCR; TCRdb keeps only in-frame clonotypes and omits some of them. Of approximately 35,000 clones listed, around four fifths are singletons. Sequencing was performed on peripheral blood. The receptors were sampled from an elderly man with acute or convalescent COVID-19. Both conserved end residues are part of each CDR3. Only part of the rows carry a size: once, few, many, or a class if the clone is expanded.

V	size	CDR3
TRBV5-5	.	CASSLGFLSYEQYF
TRBV19	.	CASSIRGTDTGELFF
TRBV21-1	.	CASSKGQGDGYTF
TRBV3-1/TRBV3-2	.	CASSLDFGGHNEQFF
TRBV28	.	CASSLSGSGGADTQYF
TRBV11-1	.	CASSPEGSYNSPLHF
TRBV6-2/TRBV6-3	.	CASSYGRAKYF
TRBV27	.	CASRGAPSEQYF
TRBV6-6	once	CASSYSRVYTEAFF
TRBV4-1	.	CASSLRGRGDGYTF
TRBV3-1/TRBV3-2	.	CASSQGTSSQFF
TRBV25-1	few	CASSDWGVNYGYTF
TRBV29-1	once	CSAMTDVNSGANVLTF
TRBV5-1	.	CASSLNQGGTEAFF
TRBV28	.	CASGTGTPGNTIYF
TRBV5-1	.	CASRVGQNTEAFF
TRBV5-6	.	CASSPGTGANTEAFF
TRBV19	.	CASSNVRDGLGTEAFF
TRBV19	.	CASSTTSNTEAFF
TRBV6-5	.	CASSPQGRVEKLFF
TRBV7-8	.	CASSALAGGSYEQYF
TRBV7-9	.	CASSFFGAITEAFF
TRBV19	once	CASPWPWGTGGEVWGYTEAFF
TRBV10-3	.	CAISVARQSTDTQYF
TRBV5-1	many	CASTLGAPGSPYGYTF
TRBV5-1	once	CASSFTGQGGTEAFF
TRBV7-8	.	CASSFTGGIYGYTF
TRBV19	.	CASFSTSGGYNEQFF
TRBV7-8	.	CASGRGRVGQETQYF
TRBV27	.	CASRPLGAGQETQYF
TRBV6-2/TRBV6-3	.	CASSWTSGGLRNYEQYF
TRBV10-3	.	CAISESNRTGGRWTISGNTIYF
TRBV5-8	.	CASSLANRGGLHF
TRBV19	.	CASTPRGSFTVDGYTF
TRBV6-5	.	CASSPGDRENTEAFF
TRBV7-8	.	CASSPDLDTQYF
TRBV11-1	.	CASSLETDQTQYF
TRBV3-1/TRBV3-2	.	CASSPSMNTEAFF
TRBV21-1	once	CASTGSVEGAAKNIQYF
TRBV2	.	CASNRQRSMNTEAFF
TRBV5-1	once	CASSLGTTYEQYF
TRBV7-3	.	CASSLTGGWDEQFF
TRBV7-6	.	CASSLQGKGGYTF
TRBV6-5	few	CASSPGSSGNTIYF
TRBV5-1	few	CASSQGVTNEKLFF
TRBV27	.	CASGDRSEKLFF
TRBV5-3	.	CARSIWTGQEKLFF
TRBV19	few	CASSIARGTEAFF
TRBV18	.	CASSPASDFGRGAEAFF